Below, 30 T cell receptor beta chains from the same sample are listed, as sequenced in a study of shared clonotypes between healthy human individuals. Profiling relied on immunoSEQ multiplex PCR, and the TCRdb table lists in-frame clones only, not all of them. The repertoire holds 550,000 to 850,000 clones, over 55% seen once, with under 2% in the top ten. Input material: memory CD4+ T cells sorted from blood. The subset was: CD45RA-negative fraction. The receptor source for this set is a woman aged 25-40 years in good health.

The V and J genes are TRBV21-1 and TRBJ2-1; TRBD2, the table's D call, was not compared with the DNA. TRBV21-1 is designated a pseudogene. This CDR3 has 19 residues. The chain's CDR3 is CASSKEVPSGEPSYNEQFF. CDR3 in DNA: TGTGCCAGCAGCAAAGAGGTGCCTAGCGGGGAACCCTCCTACAATGAGCAGTTCTTC.

This chain connects TRBV27 to TRBJ1-5; D may be TRBD1 (5 bases). Trimming stripped 5 bases from V and 0 bases from J, with 11 bases between. The CDR3 runs 15 residues. CDR1 is MNHEY and CDR2 is SMNVEV in the germline V gene (reference sequence). The CDR3: CASSTLDSSNQPQHF. CDR3 nucleotide sequence: TGTGCCAGCAGTACACTCGACAGTAGCAATCAGCCCCAGCATTTT.

The chain couples TRBV27 to TRBJ2-3; 14 nucleotides align to TRBD2. CDR3 size: 16 residues. In germline, CDR1 is MNHEY, CDR2 SMNVEV (reference sequence). Trimming removed 6 bases from V and 1 base from J; junction bases left unmatched: 3. CDR3 in amino acids: CASRETSGRGTDTQYF. In DNA form, the CDR3 reads TGTGCCAGCAGGGAGACTAGCGGGAGGGGCACAGATACGCAGTATTTT.

This rearrangement joins TRBV7-2 to TRBJ2-3, with D possibly being TRBD1 (5 bases). There are 16 residues in the CDR3. Germline V gene sequence: CDR1 SGHTA, CDR2 FQGNSA. Trimming took off 3 bases at V and 2 bases at J, with 15 bases between the two ends. The CDR3 sequence: CASSLRRTQNTDTQYF. The CDR3 DNA sequence: TGTGCCAGCAGCTTGCGCCGGACACAAAACACAGATACGCAGTATTTT.

The rearrangement joins TRBV2 to TRBJ2-1, with TRBD2 matching 9 bases. The junction had 14 bases not matched to a gene; V was cut back by 5 bases and J by 9 bases. The CDR3 is made up of 16 amino acids. Germline CDR1 reads SNHLY; CDR2 reads FYNNEI. The CDR3: CASSYRVAGEWGEQFF. CDR3 nucleotides: TGTGCCAGCAGTTACCGGGTAGCGGGAGAATGGGGTGAGCAGTTCTTC.

The V gene is TRBV5-8, the J gene TRBJ2-7; 7 nucleotides align to TRBD1. This CDR3 contains 15 residues. Trimming removed 4 bases from V and 7 bases from J; junction bases left unmatched: 14. Per germline, CDR1 SGHTS and CDR2 YDEGEE. In nucleotides, the CDR3 is TGTGCCAGCAGCCATCCCGGGACAGTGCCTCGGGAGCAGTACTTC. Its translation: CASSHPGTVPREQYF.

This sequence joins TRBV29-1 and TRBJ2-7, with TRBD2 matching over 10 bases. Looked up from germline, CDR1 is SQVTM and CDR2 is ANQGSEA. Germline trimming cut 3 bases from V and 6 bases from J; bases unmatched to any gene: 8. The CDR3 spans 14 residues. The CDR3 bases are TGCAGCGTTGATCCTAGCGGGAGTTTTAGCGAGCAGTACTTC. Translation gives CSVDPSGSFSEQYF.

The rearrangement uses TRBV28 and TRBJ2-3; D gene ambiguous. Trimming removed 8 bases from V and 4 bases from J, with 7 bases in between. Germline lookup yields CDR1 MDHEN and CDR2 SYDVKM. This CDR3 has 11 amino acids. The DNA for the CDR3 is TGTGCCAGCGCTGCGGCAGATACGCAGTATTTT. It translates to CASAAADTQYF.

CDR3 sequence reads: CASSPDWASSYEQYF. Here the CDR3 DNA reads TGCGCCAGCAGCCCTGACTGGGCCAGCTCCTACGAGCAGTACTTC. V usage is TRBV5-1 and J usage is TRBJ2-7; D gene unclear. CDR1 SGHRS and CDR2 YFSETQ come from the germline V gene. V gave up 4 bases and J gave up 0 bases, with 14 bases separating them. CDR3 length: 15 amino acids.

The J gene is TRBJ2-7, the V gene TRBV7-9; the match to TRBD2 covers 8 bases. Germline-derived CDR1 and CDR2 are SEHNR and FQNEAQ (reference sequence). V shed 6 bases and J 3 bases; nucleotides not matched to a gene: 7. The CDR3 has 14 amino acids. CDR3 nucleotide sequence: TGTGCCAGCAGACGGGAGGGCCTCTTCTACGAGCAGTACTTC. It translates to CASRREGLFYEQYF. The variable domain in full, completed from reference TRBV7-9 and TRBJ2-7, reads DTGVSQNPRHKITKRGQNVTFRCDPISEHNRLYWYRQTLGQGPEFLTYFQNEAQLEKSRLLSDRFSAERPKGSFSTLEIQRTEQGDSAMYLCASRREGLFYEQYFGPGTRLTVT.

The V and J genes are TRBV7-9 and TRBJ2-1; the D gene is possibly TRBD2 (6 bases). Trimming pared 5 bases from V and 0 bases from J, leaving 14 bases between. CDR3 size: 16 residues. From germline, CDR1 is SEHNR and CDR2 FQNEAQ (reference sequence). CDR3 DNA sequence: TGTGCCAGCAGCGACATTCGGGGGAGCTCCTACAATGAGCAGTTCTTC. Its translation is CASSDIRGSSYNEQFF. Based on the CDR3 plus reference TRBV7-9 and TRBJ2-1, the full variable domain is DTGVSQNPRHKITKRGQNVTFRCDPISEHNRLYWYRQTLGQGPEFLTYFQNEAQLEKSRLLSDRFSAERPKGSFSTLEIQRTEQGDSAMYLCASSDIRGSSYNEQFFGPGTRLTVL.

The rearrangement links TRBV18 to TRBJ1-1; D is perhaps TRBD1 (6 bases). The germline V and J ends were trimmed by 9 bases and 3 bases, with 11 bases remaining between them. Germline CDR1 KGHSH, CDR2 LQKENI. There are 12 residues in the CDR3. In DNA, the CDR3 is TGTGCCAGTTCAAGACAGGACACTGAAGCTTTCTTT. It translates to CASSRQDTEAFF.

The V and J genes are TRBV4-2 and TRBJ2-3; 7 nucleotides agree with TRBD2. The CDR3 is 15 residues long. Germline V gene data show CDR1 as LGHNA and CDR2 as YNFKEQ. Unmatched junction bases numbered 7, after V lost 5 bases and J lost 2 bases. The CDR3 bases are TGTGCCAGCAGCTCTCGACTAGCCCACACAGATACGCAGTATTTT. This gives the protein CASSSRLAHTDTQYF.

The J gene is TRBJ2-7, the V gene TRBV9; D is undetermined. The germline V gene has CDR1 SGDLS and CDR2 YYNGEE. The V and J ends lost 4 bases and 13 bases respectively, with 15 bases between them. CDR3 length: 11 amino acids. The CDR3 loop is CASSLRSEEYF. Here the CDR3 DNA reads TGTGCCAGCAGCCTAAGGAGCGAGGAATACTTC.

The chain has TRBV7-8 and TRBJ1-1; 10 bases align to TRBD1. The CDR3 spans 15 residues. V was pared by 2 bases and J by 6 bases, with 6 bases of the junction left unmatched. Germline CDR1 SGHVS, CDR2 FQNEAQ. The CDR3 sequence: CASSLWDRGGSEAFF. In DNA form, the CDR3 reads TGTGCCAGCAGCTTATGGGACAGGGGAGGTTCTGAAGCTTTCTTT.

V usage is TRBV5-1 and J usage is TRBJ2-7; 7 bases match TRBD1. Losses at the gene ends were 6 bases for V and 0 bases for J; bases not matched to a gene: 9. There are 15 residues in the CDR3. Germline CDR1 is SGHRS and CDR2 is YFSETQ. The CDR3 DNA is TGCGCCAGCAACCGTGACAGGGCTAACTCCTACGAGCAGTACTTC. It codes for CASNRDRANSYEQYF.

The chain joins TRBV7-2 to TRBJ2-6; D not certain. V was trimmed by 2 bases and J by 13 bases, leaving 9 bases between them. Germline V gives CDR1 SGHTA, CDR2 FQGNSA. The CDR3 is 12 amino acids. The CDR3 loop reads CASSLIGNVLTF. The CDR3 coding sequence is TGTGCCAGCAGCTTAATAGGAAATGTCCTGACTTTC. The variable domain in full, with the rest retrieved from reference TRBV7-2 and TRBJ2-6, is GAGVSQSPSNKVTEKGKDVELRCDPISGHTALYWYRQSLGQGLEFLIYFQGNSAPDKSGLPSDRFSAERTGGSVSTLTIQRTQQEDSAVYLCASSLIGNVLTFGAGSRLTVL.

In this sample, this clone turned up a few times. The rearrangement joins TRBV6-5 to TRBJ1-5; no firm D call. The V and J ends lost 6 bases and 5 bases respectively, with 14 bases between them. The germline V gene has CDR1 MNHEY and CDR2 SVGAGI. The CDR3 totals 14 residues. CDR3 sequence: CASRLSGRHQPQHF. The CDR3 DNA follows: TGTGCCAGCAGACTATCGGGGAGGCATCAGCCCCAGCATTTT.

This sequence joins TRBV7-6 and TRBJ1-6; D possibly corresponds to TRBD1 (5 bases). The CDR3 runs 15 residues. V gave up 1 base and J gave up 5 bases, with 9 bases separating them. Germline V gene lookup returns CDR1 SGHVS and CDR2 FNYEAQ. The CDR3 DNA reads as TGTGCCAGCAGCTTAGATGAAGGGGATAATTCACCCCTCCACTTT. Protein product: CASSLDEGDNSPLHF.

The V gene is TRBV15, the J gene TRBJ1-1; D is possibly TRBD1 (5 bases). In germline, CDR1 is LNHNV, CDR2 YYDKDF (reference sequence). The CDR3 extends over 13 amino acids. V was clipped by 1 base and J by 7 bases, with 10 bases between them. CDR3 bases: TGTGCCACCAGCAGAGTCCAGGGTAATGAAGCTTTCTTT. The encoded protein is CATSRVQGNEAFF.

A single count supports this clone. The chain links TRBV28 to TRBJ2-3, with 7 positions matching TRBD1. This CDR3 has 13 amino acids. The trim removed 7 bases at V and 4 bases at J, leaving 5 bases unmatched. Germline assignment: CDR1 MDHEN and CDR2 SYDVKM. This CDR3 reads CASIFQGADTQYF. The CDR3 bases are TGTGCCAGCATCTTCCAGGGGGCAGATACGCAGTATTTT. The variable domain in full, with the rest retrieved from reference TRBV28 and TRBJ2-3, is DVKVTQSSRYLVKRTGEKVFLECVQDMDHENMFWYRQDPGLGLRLIYFSYDVKMKEKGDIPEGYSVSREKKERFSLILESASTNQTSMYLCASIFQGADTQYFGPGTRLTVL.

A single count supports this clone. V usage is TRBV28 and J usage is TRBJ2-5, with TRBD1 identical over 8 bases. The CDR3 has 15 residues. CDR1 is MDHEN, CDR2 SYDVKM, per germline. The ends lost 5 bases at V and 1 base at J; junction bases unmatched: 6. The CDR3 DNA follows: TGTGCCAGCAGTCAACGGACAGGGCGCCAAGAGACCCAGTACTTC. Translating it yields CASSQRTGRQETQYF.

The chain joins TRBV7-3 to TRBJ2-1; TRBD2 agrees at 8 bases. Germline V gives CDR1 SGHTA, CDR2 FQGTGA. The CDR3 spans 15 residues. Trimming cost V 11 bases and J 1 base; bases outside gene matches: 10. The CDR3 sequence: CASASGTRSYNEQFF. The DNA for the CDR3 is TGTGCCTCCGCGAGCGGGACTAGGTCCTACAATGAGCAGTTCTTC.

This chain connects TRBV5-8 to TRBJ2-1; maybe TRBD1 (6 bases). CDR1 and CDR2 from the germline V gene are SGHTS and YDEGEE. This CDR3 is 16 amino acids long. V lost 0 bases and J lost 3, with 13 bases in between. As DNA, the CDR3 is TGTGCCAGCAGCTTGGGGTTTAGGACAGACTACAATGAGCAGTTCTTC. Translating gives CASSLGFRTDYNEQFF.

V usage is TRBV18 and J usage is TRBJ2-5; TRBD2 matches at 9 bases. The CDR3 totals 14 residues. V gave up 6 bases and J gave up 5 bases; unmatched junction bases: 7. Germline V gives CDR1 KGHSH, CDR2 LQKENI. CDR3 protein: CASSPGSGRETQYF. The CDR3 DNA sequence: TGTGCCAGCTCCCCCGGGAGCGGGAGGGAGACCCAGTACTTC.

In its sample, this clone was seen a few times. The rearrangement joins TRBV15 to TRBJ2-3, with D tentatively TRBD1 (5 bases). The CDR3 totals 15 residues. Germline assignment: CDR1 LNHNV and CDR2 YYDKDF (reference sequence). Trimming left V 1 base short and J 2 bases short, with 10 bases between. The CDR3 DNA reads TGTGCCACCAGCAGAGTAGGCAGGGACACAGATACGCAGTATTTT. Translation: CATSRVGRDTDTQYF. Full variable domain (rest looked up from reference TRBV15 and TRBJ2-3): DAMVIQNPRYQVTQFGKPVTLSCSQTLNHNVMYWYQQKSSQAPKLLFHYYDKDFNNEADTPDNFQSRRPNTSFCFLDIRSPGLGDTAMYLCATSRVGRDTDTQYFGPGTRLTVL.

The chain is built from TRBV7-2 and TRBJ1-5; 8 bases line up with TRBD1. Germline V CDR1 and CDR2: SGHTA, FQGNSA. The CDR3 consists of 14 residues. Unmatched junction bases numbered 4, after V lost 6 bases and J lost 3 bases. The DNA for the CDR3 is TGTGCCAGCAGTCGCCAGGGGGCCAATCAGCCCCAGCATTTT. Translation: CASSRQGANQPQHF.

This clone was picked up a small number of times. This chain links TRBV4-1 with TRBJ2-7; weak D call: TRBD1 (6 bases). Trimming cost V 2 bases and J 9 bases, with 14 bases left between them. The CDR3 runs 13 residues. The germline CDR1 and CDR2 sequences are MGHRA and YSYEKL. In nucleotides, the CDR3 is TGCGCCAGCAGCCAAACCCCGACAGGCGGGCAGTACTTC. This translates into CASSQTPTGGQYF.

This clone was picked up a small number of times. The rearrangement links TRBV6-5 to TRBJ2-7; D is ambiguous. V was shortened by 0 bases and J by 0 bases, with 12 bases between the two germline ends. The CDR3 length is 16 residues. Germline V gene data show CDR1 as MNHEY and CDR2 as SVGAGI. CDR3 in DNA: TGTGCCAGCAGTTACTCGAGTACAACAGTCTCCTACGAGCAGTACTTC. Amino acid sequence: CASSYSSTTVSYEQYF.

This clone showed up just a few times. This may be a read error, as it is one base from a much larger clone. This specimen includes other DNA sequences encoding the same CDR3. V usage is TRBV11-2 and J usage is TRBJ2-7; 7 bases agree with TRBD2. The V gene end was trimmed by 4 bases and the J gene end by 0 bases; junction bases not matched to a gene: 3. Germline CDR1 SGHAT, CDR2 FQNNGV. The CDR3 contains 14 residues. CDR3 nucleotides: TGTGCCAGCAGCTACCAGCGGGACTCCTACGAGCAGTACTTC. Its protein is CASSYQRDSYEQYF.